A single sample is the source of the 27 T cell receptor beta chains below, sequenced in a study of shared clonotypes between healthy human individuals. Data came from immunoSEQ multiplex PCR; TCRdb stores just in-frame clones and leaves some out. Found here are about 1.5 million clones, around 98% of them singletons; the top ten hold 0.4% to 0.45%. The sample consisted of naive CD4+ T cells sorted from blood. Indicated subset: CD45RA+ positively selected. The receptors originated from a man aged 25-40 years in good health.

The gene calls are TRBV30 and TRBJ2-7, with D unresolved. The V gene's germline CDR1 is GTSNPN and CDR2 SVGIG (reference sequence). CDR3 length: 15 residues. With 3 bases removed from V and 3 bases from J, the gap between germline ends came to 18 bases. CDR3 sequence: CAWSHPESRLYEQYF. In DNA, the CDR3 is TGTGCCTGGAGCCACCCGGAGTCCCGACTCTACGAGCAGTACTTC.

The gene calls are TRBV30 and TRBJ2-7; 7 bases are shared with TRBD2. This CDR3 contains 16 residues. Germline V gives CDR1 GTSNPN, CDR2 SVGIG (reference sequence). J was trimmed by 6 bases and V by 2 bases; bases with no gene match: 16. DNA of the CDR3: TGTGCCTGGAGTCCTCGGCTGCGGACTAGATTCAGCGAGCAGTACTTC. Translating it yields CAWSPRLRTRFSEQYF.

This chain links TRBV28 with TRBJ1-5, with TRBD1 as a possible D gene (6 bases). In germline, CDR1 is MDHEN, CDR2 SYDVKM. This CDR3 has 14 amino acids. Trimming cost V 7 bases and J 0 bases, with 10 bases left between them. The CDR3 nucleotides are TGTGCCAGCATCCGGGACAATAGCAATCAGCCCCAGCATTTT. Protein product: CASIRDNSNQPQHF.

The CDR3 sequence is CASSLFASGSSYEQYF. DNA for the CDR3: TGTGCCAGCAGTTTGTTTGCTAGCGGGAGCTCCTACGAGCAGTACTTC. The genes are TRBV7-9 and TRBJ2-7, with TRBD2 matching over 10 bases. Germline-derived CDR1 and CDR2 are SEHNR and FQNEAQ (reference sequence). Germline trimming cut 6 bases from V and 0 bases from J; bases unmatched to any gene: 8. This CDR3 region has 16 residues.

V is TRBV5-4 and J is TRBJ2-1, with 11 bases matching TRBD2. The CDR3 consists of 17 residues. CDR1 SGHNT and CDR2 YYREEE come from the germline V gene (reference sequence). V lost 4 bases and J lost 0; bases outside the gene matches: 6. The CDR3 sequence is CASSPGLAANSYNEQFF. The CDR3 DNA reads TGTGCCAGCAGCCCGGGACTAGCGGCAAACTCCTACAATGAGCAGTTCTTC.

This rearrangement joins TRBV20-1 to TRBJ2-1; TRBD2 agrees at 8 bases. Germline loops: CDR1 DFQATT, CDR2 SNEGSKA (reference sequence). V lost 4 bases and J lost 16; bases outside the gene matches: 9. The length of the CDR3 is 11 residues. CDR3 residues: CSATTSGGGFF. The CDR3 region has the DNA TGCAGTGCTACCACTAGCGGTGGCGGATTCTTC.

The rearrangement links TRBV9 to TRBJ1-1, with unresolved D. The CDR3 is 15 amino acids. Trimming removed 0 bases from V and 3 bases from J, with 12 bases in between. Germline V gene data show CDR1 as SGDLS and CDR2 as YYNGEE. The CDR3 DNA sequence: TGTGCCAGCAGCGTAGTTCGGGGAGACTACACTGAAGCTTTCTTT. Its translation is CASSVVRGDYTEAFF.

The rearrangement joins TRBV11-3 to TRBJ2-3, with 7 bases identical to TRBD1. The germline gives CDR1 SGHNT, CDR2 YENEEA. V gave up 2 bases and J gave up 1 base; unmatched junction bases: 9. The CDR3 spans 17 residues. CDR3 coding DNA: TGTGCCAGCAGCTTAACCCAAAACAGGGGTGGCACAGATACGCAGTATTTT. It codes for CASSLTQNRGGTDTQYF.

The sample holds one count of this clone. This rearrangement joins TRBV6-1 to TRBJ2-1; TRBD2 matches at 9 bases. Looked up from germline, CDR1 is MNHNS and CDR2 is SASEGT. After removal of 5 bases from V and 7 bases from J, the junction contained 6 bases not matched to a gene. The CDR3 is made up of 14 amino acids. CDR3 region: CASSRTSAGNEQFF. The CDR3 DNA reads TGTGCCAGCAGTAGGACTAGCGCAGGAAATGAGCAGTTCTTC.

The rearrangement links TRBV29-1 to TRBJ2-1, with D maybe TRBD2 (6 bases). The germline gives CDR1 SQVTM, CDR2 ANQGSEA. With 8 bases removed from V and 4 bases from J, the gap between germline ends came to 21 bases. CDR3 length: 15 residues. This chain's CDR3 is CSTGGRVWGYNEQFF. In DNA form, the CDR3 reads TGCAGCACCGGAGGGCGGGTTTGGGGGTACAATGAGCAGTTCTTC.

The rearrangement joins TRBV5-6 to TRBJ2-2; 7 bases line up with TRBD2. The CDR3 consists of 16 residues. Germline V CDR1 and CDR2: SGHDT, YYEEEE. The V segment lost 4 bases and the J segment 0 bases; nucleotides outside the gene matches: 6. DNA of the CDR3: TGTGCCAGCAGCGTAACTAGCGCCTCGAACACCGGGGAGCTGTTTTTT. Translating it yields CASSVTSASNTGELFF.

The rearrangement links TRBV6-5 to TRBJ2-7; D not certain. The CDR3 is 15 residues long. The germline V gene encodes CDR1 MNHEY and CDR2 SVGAGI. Trimming pared 6 bases from V and 4 bases from J, leaving 19 bases between. For the CDR3, the DNA is TGTGCCAGCAGAAGAACAGCTACCTCCTCTTACGAGCAGTACTTC. Residues: CASRRTATSSYEQYF.

The chain carries TRBV10-3 and TRBJ2-3, with 7 bases matching TRBD1. In germline, CDR1 is ENHRY, CDR2 SYGVKD. V trimming: 7 bases; J trimming: 0 bases; junction bases outside the gene matches: 1. The CDR3 sequence is 13 residues long. The CDR3 reads CAIKTGSTDTQYF. The DNA for the CDR3 is TGTGCCATCAAGACAGGGAGCACAGATACGCAGTATTTT.

The V gene is TRBV4-3, the J gene TRBJ1-2; 10 bases are a match to TRBD1. The V gene's germline CDR1 is LGHNA and CDR2 YSLEER. This CDR3 region has 14 residues. Trimming cost V 3 bases and J 7 bases; bases outside gene matches: 5. In nucleotides, the CDR3 is TGCGCCAGCAGCCAGGGGACAGGGGCCGGTGGCTACACCTTC. Amino acids: CASSQGTGAGGYTF.

The table lists this clone with a count of one. The rearrangement links TRBV5-4 to TRBJ2-6; 8 nucleotides align to TRBD1. The CDR3 extends over 17 amino acids. J was trimmed by 0 bases and V by 2 bases; bases with no gene match: 4. The germline V gene encodes CDR1 SGHNT and CDR2 YYREEE (reference sequence). The CDR3 coding sequence is TGTGCCAGCAGCTTAGGGACAGGAAACTCTGGGGCCAACGTCCTGACTTTC. Translating it yields CASSLGTGNSGANVLTF. Variable domain in full (rest from reference TRBV5-4 and TRBJ2-6): ETGVTQSPTHLIKTRGQQVTLRCSSQSGHNTVSWYQQALGQGPQFIFQYYREEENGRGNFPPRFSGLQFPNYSSELNVNALELDDSALYLCASSLGTGNSGANVLTFGAGSRLTVL.

The chain links TRBV7-7 to TRBJ2-1, with 10 nucleotides matching TRBD1. Per germline, CDR1 SSHAT and CDR2 FNYEAQ (reference sequence). V shed 5 bases, J shed 1 base, and the junction held 11 bases outside the gene matches. The CDR3 runs to 18 residues. The CDR3 protein is CASSRLTGTGASYNEQFF. The CDR3 DNA reads as TGTGCCAGCAGCCGACTAACCGGGACAGGGGCGTCCTACAATGAGCAGTTCTTC.

The genes are TRBV19 and TRBJ2-7; D unclear. Per the germline V gene, CDR1 is LNHDA and CDR2 is SQIVND (reference sequence). The CDR3 spans 14 residues. Trimming took off 0 bases at V and 6 bases at J, with 12 bases between the two ends. CDR3 amino acids: CASSIEAAPREQYF. CDR3 in DNA: TGTGCCAGTAGTATAGAGGCCGCCCCGCGCGAGCAGTACTTC.

The chain links TRBV5-1 to TRBJ2-3, with D hard to call. Per the germline V gene, CDR1 is SGHRS and CDR2 is YFSETQ. The CDR3 loop spans 13 amino acids. Trimming took off 4 bases at V and 6 bases at J, with 12 bases between the two ends. The chain's CDR3 is CASSRALVDTQYF. The CDR3 nucleotides read TGCGCCAGCAGCAGAGCCCTAGTGGATACGCAGTATTTT.

J is TRBJ2-7 and V is TRBV7-8; D ambiguous. This CDR3 spans 15 amino acids. Germline CDR1 and CDR2: SGHVS and FQNEAQ. Trimming shortened V by 6 bases and J by 3 bases, and 18 bases separated the two germline ends. The CDR3 coding sequence is TGTGCCAGCAGGGGTCAGCTAACGGCCAACTACGAGCAGTACTTC. Its protein is CASRGQLTANYEQYF.

The V call is TRBV4-2, the J call TRBJ2-2, with D possibly matching TRBD2 (6 bases). The CDR3 runs to 14 residues. Germline values: CDR1 LGHNA, CDR2 YNFKEQ. Trimming removed 4 bases from V and 6 bases from J, with 12 bases in between. The CDR3 region has the DNA TGTGCCAGCAGCCTTCCCGGAGGGGCCGGGGAGCTGTTTTTT. Translation gives CASSLPGGAGELFF.

The CDR3, as DNA: TGCGCCAGCAGCCTAAGGACTAGCGGGTTGGCAGATACGCAGTATTTT. It encodes CASSLRTSGLADTQYF. This chain uses TRBV4-1 with TRBJ2-3; 11 nucleotides agree with TRBD2. The germline CDR1 and CDR2 sequences are MGHRA and YSYEKL. The CDR3 spans 16 residues. The J segment lost 4 bases and the V segment lost 4 bases, leaving 7 bases of the junction unmatched.

This CDR3 reads CASSLNPDRVTDTQYF. As DNA, the CDR3 is TGCGCCAGCAGCTTGAACCCGGACAGGGTGACAGATACGCAGTATTTT. This chain uses TRBV5-1 with TRBJ2-3; 8 positions agree with TRBD1. V shed 1 base, J shed 3 bases, and the junction held 7 bases outside the gene matches. CDR1 and CDR2 from the germline V gene are SGHRS and YFSETQ. The CDR3 has 16 residues.

Only one count was recorded for this clone. V is TRBV5-4 and J is TRBJ1-3; 7 nucleotides align to TRBD1. With V trimmed by 4 bases and J by 2 bases, 6 bases remained unmatched. The V gene's germline CDR1 is SGHNT and CDR2 YYREEE (reference sequence). The length of the CDR3 is 15 residues. The CDR3 coding sequence is TGTGCCAGCAGCACAAGGACAGGCGCTGGAAACACCATATATTTT. This codes for CASSTRTGAGNTIYF. Combining the CDR3 with reference TRBV5-4 and TRBJ1-3 gives the whole variable domain ETGVTQSPTHLIKTRGQQVTLRCSSQSGHNTVSWYQQALGQGPQFIFQYYREEENGRGNFPPRFSGLQFPNYSSELNVNALELDDSALYLCASSTRTGAGNTIYFGEGSWLTVV.

This chain joins TRBV2 and TRBJ1-3; TRBD1 is a possible D gene (6 bases). This CDR3 has 15 amino acids. V lost 6 bases and J lost 4, with 16 bases in between. From germline, CDR1 is SNHLY and CDR2 FYNNEI. The DNA for the CDR3 is TGTGCCAGCAGCGGCGTGGGGGGCGGCGGAAACACCATATATTTT. This encodes CASSGVGGGGNTIYF.

The chain is built from TRBV10-1 and TRBJ2-1; no clear D. The CDR3 runs to 15 residues. The ends were cut back, 2 bases at V and 0 bases at J, with 8 bases in the middle. Germline V gives CDR1 WNHNN, CDR2 SYGVQD (reference sequence). The CDR3 spells CASSESSSSYNEQFF. CDR3 DNA sequence: TGCGCCAGCAGTGAGAGCTCGAGCTCCTACAATGAGCAGTTCTTC.

The J gene is TRBJ2-7, the V gene TRBV11-2; TRBD1 agrees at 7 bases. The J segment lost 4 bases and the V segment lost 5 bases, leaving 8 bases of the junction unmatched. The CDR3 contains 14 residues. In germline, CDR1 is SGHAT, CDR2 FQNNGV. CDR3 sequence (DNA): TGTGCCAGCAGCGTCCGGGACAGCCTTTACGAGCAGTACTTC. Encoded protein: CASSVRDSLYEQYF. Full variable domain (rest looked up from reference TRBV11-2 and TRBJ2-7): EAGVAQSPRYKIIEKRQSVAFWCNPISGHATLYWYQQILGQGPKLLIQFQNNGVVDDSQLPKDRFSAERLKGVDSTLKIQPAKLEDSAVYLCASSVRDSLYEQYFGPGTRLTVT.

The V and J genes are TRBV5-1 and TRBJ1-1; 7 bases are shared with TRBD1. CDR1 and CDR2 (germline): SGHRS, YFSETQ. The CDR3 runs 15 residues. J gave up 3 bases and V 4 bases, and 9 bases lay outside the gene matches. CDR3 DNA: TGCGCCAGCAGCGGATCCGGGACAGCCTACACTGAAGCTTTCTTT. Translation gives CASSGSGTAYTEAFF.